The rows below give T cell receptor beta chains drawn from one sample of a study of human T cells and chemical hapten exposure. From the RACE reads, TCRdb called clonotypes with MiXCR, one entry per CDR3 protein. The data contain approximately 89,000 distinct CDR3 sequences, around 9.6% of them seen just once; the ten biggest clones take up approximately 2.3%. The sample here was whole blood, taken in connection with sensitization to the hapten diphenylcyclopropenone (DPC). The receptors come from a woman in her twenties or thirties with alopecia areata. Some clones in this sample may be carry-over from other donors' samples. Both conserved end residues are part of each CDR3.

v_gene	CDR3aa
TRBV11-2	CASSLSSGSTDTQYF
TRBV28	CASSFFDREPGELFF
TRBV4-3	CASSQGAAAGNTIYF
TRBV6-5	CASSTGPGQSSYNSPLHF
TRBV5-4	CASGKNRVTDTQYF
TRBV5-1	CASSLGQYNEKLFF
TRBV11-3	CASSLERIQETQYF
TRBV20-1	CSARRGSSEQYF
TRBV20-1	CSARQGNTEAFF
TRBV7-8	CASSPPPFSGTAGTQYF
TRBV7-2	CASSTTPDSNQPQHF
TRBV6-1	CASSVRDRGNSPLHF
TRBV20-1	CSAPSGSILEQYF